This T cell receptor (beta chain) was sequenced in a study of blood T cell repertoires in COVID-19. Study-level information: Samples representing acute and convalescent COVID-19 were sourced from the United States, Italy and Spain. T cells, B-cell-depleted T cells, or PBMCs supplied cDNA or gDNA.

Original processing notes: Reference gene primer amplification yielded estimated nucleated cell counts. The repertoire was sequenced with immunoSEQ multiplex PCR; TCRdb's copy has only in-frame clones and lacks some. The V and J calls and clone size come from that table; D and trimming were worked out from the DNA. The table has roughly 110,000 clones, approximately 81% seen once. Per germline, CDR1 MNHEY and CDR2 SVGEGT. This CDR3 is built from 14 residues. Trimming took 5 bases from V and 9 from J; bases not matched to a gene: 9. The chain is built from TRBV6-2 or TRBV6-3 and TRBJ2-1, with TRBD2 matching 8 bases. This clonotype was sampled from a man aged 40-55 years with acute or convalescent COVID-19. Sequenced sample: peripheral blood. CDR3 nucleotide sequence: TGTGCCAGCAGTCCCCCGGGACTAGTGCGTGAGCAGTTCTTC. It yields the protein CASSPPGLVREQFF.